The 24 T cell receptor beta chains presented below share a single source sample, sequenced in a study of OX40 agonist ivuxolimab in advanced cancers. Profiled with immunoSEQ multiplex PCR; TCRdb holds only in-frame clones, not every one. This sample has around 20,000 clones, with approximately 80% found just once. The sequences come from CD4+ or CD8+ T cells sorted from blood, collected in a trial of the OX40 agonist ivuxolimab. These receptors came from an adult with an advanced solid tumor such as melanoma, head and neck, liver or kidney cancer.

The chain recombines TRBV6-5 with TRBJ1-5; D is perhaps TRBD1 (5 bases). This CDR3 has 12 residues. Deletions cut 9 bases from V and 11 bases from J, with 17 bases between. Germline assignment: CDR1 MNHEY and CDR2 SVGAGI. CDR3 DNA sequence: TGTGCCAGTCGAGGGACTGGTGGGTCCCAGCATTTT. Its translation: CASRGTGGSQHF.

The rearrangement links TRBV6-6 to TRBJ2-7; D gene uncertain. Looked up from germline, CDR1 is MNHNY and CDR2 is SVGAGI (reference sequence). V lost 6 bases, J lost 0 bases, and 9 bases lay in between. The CDR3 contains 13 residues. In DNA form, the CDR3 reads TGTGCCAGCAGGACGCCAGGCTCCTACGAGCAGTACTTC. Its protein is CASRTPGSYEQYF.

The chain carries TRBV30 and TRBJ1-2, with TRBD1 matching over 8 bases. The J segment lost 0 bases and the V segment lost 2 bases, leaving 8 bases of the junction unmatched. Germline CDR1 and CDR2: GTSNPN and SVGIG (reference sequence). CDR3 length: 16 residues. CDR3 sequence (DNA): TGTGCCTGGAGTAGGGGACACAGGGGGACTAACTATGGCTACACCTTC. Translated, it gives CAWSRGHRGTNYGYTF.

The chain recombines TRBV5-1 with TRBJ1-1; D perhaps matches TRBD1 (5 bases). The CDR3 has 15 amino acids. The germline CDR1 and CDR2 sequences are SGHRS and YFSETQ. Trimming stripped 2 bases from V and 10 bases from J, with 21 bases between. CDR3 in amino acids: CASSLFSQALRGAFF. CDR3 nucleotide sequence: TGCGCCAGCAGCTTATTTTCCCAGGCCCTAAGGGGAGCTTTCTTT.

As concerns this clone: Relative to the germline gene, one junction end is altered; a read error may explain this. The rearrangement joins TRBV6-1 to TRBJ1-1, with TRBD1 identical over 8 bases. Germline V gene lookup returns CDR1 MNHNS and CDR2 SASEGT. CDR3 size: 14 residues. The CDR3 DNA sequence: TGTGCCAGCAGTCTGTCGGGACAGGTACGAACACTAGCATTT. Translation gives CASSLSGQVRTLAF.

This clone was counted a few times. The gene calls are TRBV5-1 and TRBJ2-6; TRBD1 matches 11 bases. V shed 4 bases and J 5 bases; nucleotides not matched to a gene: 11. The CDR3 is 18 amino acids. Germline V lookup: CDR1 SGHRS, CDR2 YFSETQ. CDR3 in amino acids: CASSIWTGGVRRANVLTF. Here the CDR3 DNA reads TGCGCCAGCAGCATTTGGACAGGGGGCGTTCGAAGGGCCAACGTCCTGACTTTC.

The gene calls are TRBV15 and TRBJ2-7; D possibly corresponds to TRBD1 (6 bases). Trimming cost V 6 bases and J 2 bases, with 14 bases left between them. The CDR3 length is 14 residues. Germline V lookup: CDR1 LNHNV, CDR2 YYDKDF (reference sequence). The CDR3, as DNA: TGTGCCACCAGTTACAGGGTGTACCCCTACGAGCAGTACTTC. Protein: CATSYRVYPYEQYF.

This clone has more than one count but fewer than ten. The chain recombines TRBV7-3 with TRBJ2-3; the D gene is possibly TRBD2 (5 bases). Trimming removed 5 bases at V and 2 bases at J, with 11 bases between. The CDR3 consists of 14 residues. From germline, CDR1 is SGHTA and CDR2 FQGTGA. Here the CDR3 reads CASSSGLNTDTQYF. CDR3 nucleotides: TGTGCCAGCAGCAGCGGACTCAACACAGATACGCAGTATTTT.

The sample holds one count of this clone. This chain joins TRBV10-3 and TRBJ2-7; D gene ambiguous. This CDR3 comprises 14 residues. From germline, CDR1 is ENHRY and CDR2 SYGVKD. V was cut by 10 bases and J by 0 bases, with 16 bases left in between. The chain's CDR3 is CATTADGPSYEQYF. CDR3 DNA: TGTGCCACTACCGCCGACGGACCCTCCTACGAGCAGTACTTC.

The chain combines TRBV6-5 with TRBJ2-5; 8 bases map to TRBD1. The J call may be mistaken, given a closer DNA end match to TRBJ2-7. From germline, CDR1 is MNHEY and CDR2 SVGAGI. The CDR3 has 15 residues. In DNA form, the CDR3 reads TGTGCCAGCACCCCCGGGACAGGCGGCTCCTACGAGCAGTACTTC. This codes for CASTPGTGGSYEQYF.

The J gene is TRBJ2-7, the V gene TRBV6-1; the D gene is possibly TRBD2 (6 bases). Trimming removed 4 bases at V and 4 bases at J, with 8 bases between. This CDR3 comprises 12 residues. The germline V gene encodes CDR1 MNHNS and CDR2 SASEGT. CDR3 sequence reads: CASSVGTYEQYF. CDR3 sequence (DNA): TGTGCCAGCAGTGTCGGGACTTACGAGCAGTACTTC.

The chain is built from TRBV11-1 and TRBJ2-6; D gene uncertain. Germline CDR1 and CDR2: SGHAT and FQDESV (reference sequence). Trimming took 4 bases from V and 0 from J, leaving 7 bases between them. The CDR3 is 15 residues long. This CDR3 is CASSSTRSGANVLTF. The CDR3 DNA is TGTGCCAGCAGCTCGACCCGCTCTGGGGCCAACGTCCTGACTTTC.

The chain is built from TRBV5-1 and TRBJ1-1, with D uncertain. Trimming removed 3 bases at V and 5 bases at J, with 11 bases between. The CDR3 sequence is 13 residues long. Germline V gene data show CDR1 as SGHRS and CDR2 as YFSETQ. CDR3 nucleotide sequence: TGCGCCAGCAGCTCCCTAGATGGGACTGAAGCTTTCTTT. Translated, it gives CASSSLDGTEAFF.

V gene TRBV6-5 combines with J gene TRBJ2-7; D remains ambiguous. The CDR3 consists of 11 residues. CDR1 and CDR2 from the germline V gene are MNHEY and SVGAGI. The germline V and J ends were trimmed by 6 bases and 3 bases, with 6 bases remaining between them. In DNA, the CDR3 is TGTGCCAGCAGCTCTCTCTACGAGCAGTACTTC. Translating gives CASSSLYEQYF.

This clone has a handful of counts. The chain carries TRBV19 and TRBJ1-4; D is uncertain. The germline V gene encodes CDR1 LNHDA and CDR2 SQIVND (reference sequence). CDR3 length equals 14 residues. Trimming removed 3 bases at V and 5 bases at J, with 10 bases between. The CDR3 sequence: CASSMYERNEKLFF. The CDR3 DNA is TGTGCCAGTAGTATGTACGAGAGGAATGAAAAACTGTTTTTT.

The chain links TRBV5-4 to TRBJ2-1, with TRBD2 matching over 10 bases. V shed 6 bases and J 5 bases; nucleotides not matched to a gene: 5. CDR3 size: 14 residues. Per germline, CDR1 SGHNT and CDR2 YYREEE (reference sequence). In DNA form, the CDR3 reads TGTGCCAGCAAAGAGCGGGGGGGTAACAATGAGCAGTTCTTC. This codes for CASKERGGNNEQFF. The complete variable domain, with remaining parts taken from reference TRBV5-4 and TRBJ2-1, reads ETGVTQSPTHLIKTRGQQVTLRCSSQSGHNTVSWYQQALGQGPQFIFQYYREEENGRGNFPPRFSGLQFPNYSSELNVNALELDDSALYLCASKERGGNNEQFFGPGTRLTVL.

The chain uses TRBV6-1 and TRBJ2-1; D not resolved. V was trimmed by 0 bases and J by 8 bases, leaving 8 bases between them. CDR3 length: 13 residues. The germline CDR1 and CDR2 sequences are MNHNS and SASEGT. The CDR3 loop reads CASSEALRYEQFF. CDR3 bases: TGTGCCAGCAGTGAAGCGCTTCGGTATGAGCAGTTCTTC.

The rearrangement joins TRBV29-1 to TRBJ2-3; TRBD1 matches at 8 bases. This CDR3 spans 12 amino acids. The V gene end was trimmed by 4 bases and the J gene end by 9 bases; junction bases not matched to a gene: 6. Germline CDR1 SQVTM, CDR2 ANQGSEA. In DNA, the CDR3 is TGCAGCGTTGTGGGATGGACAGGGACGCAGTATTTT. It encodes CSVVGWTGTQYF.

This clone appeared once. The genes are TRBV27 and TRBJ2-7; a weak D match, TRBD1 (5 bases). V lost 2 bases to trimming and J lost 0 bases, with 14 bases between them. In germline, CDR1 is MNHEY, CDR2 SMNVEV (reference sequence). This CDR3 comprises 16 residues. DNA for the CDR3: TGTGCCAGCAGTTTAGGGGTCAGGGAAAACTCCTACGAGCAGTACTTC. Its translation: CASSLGVRENSYEQYF.

The chain carries TRBV6-4 and TRBJ2-7; TRBD2 agrees at 12 bases. With 4 bases clipped from V and 2 bases from J, the junction kept 6 bases outside the gene matches. Germline V gives CDR1 MRHNA, CDR2 SNTAGT. This CDR3 has 16 amino acids. The CDR3 nucleotides read TGTGCCAGCAGTGCCAACCTAGCGGGAGGGCCCTACGAGCAGTACTTC. As protein: CASSANLAGGPYEQYF.

This clone was counted once. The gene calls are TRBV6-5 and TRBJ2-1; 7 bases agree with TRBD1. There are 14 residues in the CDR3. Germline CDR1 is MNHEY and CDR2 is SVGAGI. The ends lost 7 bases at V and 5 bases at J; junction bases unmatched: 8. Here the CDR3 reads CASTFGTANNEQFF. CDR3 sequence (DNA): TGTGCCAGCACCTTCGGGACAGCTAACAATGAGCAGTTCTTC.

The chain combines TRBV2 with TRBJ1-6; the match to TRBD1 covers 8 bases. V was clipped by 6 bases and J by 9 bases; unmatched bases: 10. This CDR3 comprises 15 residues. Germline CDR1 reads SNHLY; CDR2 reads FYNNEI. DNA of the CDR3: TGTGCCAGCAGGGCGACAGGGGTAGGGAGTTCACCCCTCCACTTT. It codes for CASRATGVGSSPLHF.

The J gene is TRBJ2-7, the V gene TRBV28, with 10 bases that match TRBD2. Germline V gene lookup returns CDR1 MDHEN and CDR2 SYDVKM. The CDR3 runs 15 residues. V shed 6 bases, J shed 7 bases, and the junction held 12 bases outside the gene matches. The CDR3 region is CASSNRRLAGSEQYF. CDR3 sequence (DNA): TGTGCCAGCAGCAATCGTAGACTAGCGGGTTCAGAGCAGTACTTC.

A remark on this clone: Different DNA sequences within this sample yield the same CDR3. The chain links TRBV7-9 to TRBJ1-4; weak D call: TRBD1 (6 bases). Germline V gives CDR1 SEHNR, CDR2 FQNEAQ (reference sequence). The CDR3 covers 15 residues. Between the trimmed V and J ends, which lost 6 bases and 0 bases, there was a span of 11 bases. CDR3 bases: TGTGCCAGCAGACAGGGTTCAGCAACTAATGAAAAACTGTTTTTT. Translating it yields CASRQGSATNEKLFF.